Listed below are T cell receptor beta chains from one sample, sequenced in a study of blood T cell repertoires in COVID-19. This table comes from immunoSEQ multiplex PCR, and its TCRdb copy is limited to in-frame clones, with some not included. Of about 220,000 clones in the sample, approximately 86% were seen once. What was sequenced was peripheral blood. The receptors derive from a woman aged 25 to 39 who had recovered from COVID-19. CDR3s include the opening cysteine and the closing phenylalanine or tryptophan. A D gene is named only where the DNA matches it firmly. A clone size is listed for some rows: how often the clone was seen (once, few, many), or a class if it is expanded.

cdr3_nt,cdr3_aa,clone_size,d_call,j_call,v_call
TGTGCCTGGAGTGTACAGGGGGTTTCGCGCAATCAGCCCCAGCATTTT,CAWSVQGVSRNQPQHF,NA,TRBD1,TRBJ1-5,TRBV30
TGTGCCAGCAGCCCTACCAGGGACACCTTAGGCTTCTATGGCTACACCTTC,CASSPTRDTLGFYGYTF,NA,NA,TRBJ1-2,TRBV6-2/TRBV6-3
TGTGCCAGCAGCTTATTAGCGGGGGGCACAAGAGAGACCCAGTACTTC,CASSLLAGGTRETQYF,NA,TRBD2,TRBJ2-5,TRBV7-3
TGTGCCAGCAGCCAACCAGGGGACGTCGGAGCTTTCTTT,CASSQPGDVGAFF,NA,NA,TRBJ1-1,TRBV9
TGTGCCAGCAGCTCCGGTTCATACTCCAAGGGGAACATTCAGTACTTC,CASSSGSYSKGNIQYF,NA,NA,TRBJ2-4,TRBV11-2
TGTGCCACCCGGGGGGACGTAAGGTCCCGAAAACTGTTTTTT,CATRGDVRSRKLFF,NA,NA,TRBJ1-4,TRBV11-3
TGTGCCAGCAGTATCCGGGACAGGAACTATGGCTACACCTTC,CASSIRDRNYGYTF,NA,TRBD1,TRBJ1-2,TRBV6-5
TGCGCCAGCAGCCCAGGGACTAGCGGGGGGAGCTCCTACGAGCAGTACTTC,CASSPGTSGGSSYEQYF,NA,TRBD2,TRBJ2-7,TRBV5-1
TGTGCCAGTAGTAAGGTTGGGACAGAGAGGATGAACACTGAAGCTTTCTTT,CASSKVGTERMNTEAFF,NA,TRBD1,TRBJ1-1,TRBV19
TGTGCCAGCAGCCCGACGACTAGCGGGGGGGCCGAGGAGCAGTTCTTC,CASSPTTSGGAEEQFF,once,TRBD2,TRBJ2-1,TRBV7-8
TGTGCCAGCAGCCATTTGTTAGCGGGGAGCTCCGCTAGCACAGATACGCAGTATTTT,CASSHLLAGSSASTDTQYF,NA,TRBD2,TRBJ2-3,TRBV3-1/TRBV3-2
TGCGCCAGCAGCCAGGACAGGGGGTACCAAGAGACCCAGTACTTC,CASSQDRGYQETQYF,NA,TRBD1,TRBJ2-5,TRBV5-1
TGTGCCAGCAGCTCGGTACAGGGGCGCACCTATGGCTACACCTTC,CASSSVQGRTYGYTF,NA,TRBD1,TRBJ1-2,TRBV7-9
TGTGCCAGCAGCTTAGCGCCAGGGAACGGAAACACCATATATTTT,CASSLAPGNGNTIYF,once,NA,TRBJ1-3,TRBV7-6
TGTGCCACCTCCGGGACAAGCTATGGCTACACCTTC,CATSGTSYGYTF,NA,NA,TRBJ1-2,TRBV3-1/TRBV3-2
TGTGCCATCAGTGAGATCGCTGAAGCTTTCTTT,CAISEIAEAFF,NA,NA,TRBJ1-1,TRBV10-3
TGTGCCAGCAGTTCACCTAGCGGGGGACCCGGGGAGCTGTTTTTT,CASSSPSGGPGELFF,NA,TRBD2,TRBJ2-2,TRBV27
TGTGCCAGCAGTGGACAAAGCAACACTGAAGCTTTCTTT,CASSGQSNTEAFF,NA,NA,TRBJ1-1,TRBV6-2/TRBV6-3
TGCGCCAGCAGCCAAGATTCATTCGACAGGGCCAACAGGGACTATGGCTACACCTTC,CASSQDSFDRANRDYGYTF,NA,TRBD1,TRBJ1-2,TRBV4-1
TGTGCCAGCAGCGGTGGACTGCCTAGTGAGGGCTACACCTTC,CASSGGLPSEGYTF,NA,NA,TRBJ1-2,TRBV7-3
TGTGCCAGCAGCTTAGAGGGGGCGACGTTAGAGACCCAGTACTTC,CASSLEGATLETQYF,NA,TRBD1,TRBJ2-5,TRBV5-1
TGTGCCAGCAGTTACTCGATCGGACTACCTTACAATGAGCAGTTCTTC,CASSYSIGLPYNEQFF,NA,NA,TRBJ2-1,TRBV6-2/TRBV6-3
TGTGCCAGCTCACCTCAGGCTCCCGGTAGCAATCAGCCCCAGCATTTT,CASSPQAPGSNQPQHF,NA,NA,TRBJ1-5,TRBV18
TGTGCCAGCAGCTTAGTAGGGGCCCTAGGAGAGACCCAGTACTTC,CASSLVGALGETQYF,NA,NA,TRBJ2-5,TRBV7-9
TGCAGTGCTAGTTCAGGCGGGGGCCTGTACAATGAGCAGTTCTTC,CSASSGGGLYNEQFF,NA,NA,TRBJ2-1,TRBV20-1
TGTGCCACCGCCTGGGGGCAGAGACTCACAGATACGCAGTATTTT,CATAWGQRLTDTQYF,once,NA,TRBJ2-3,TRBV15
TGTGCCAGCAGCTTAGGAATTAGGGAGGTACTAATTGCTGAAGCTTTCTTT,CASSLGIREVLIAEAFF,NA,NA,TRBJ1-1,TRBV13
TGCGCCAGCAGCTTAGGGGCGGGGGGATTCTCCTACGAGCAGTACTTC,CASSLGAGGFSYEQYF,NA,TRBD2,TRBJ2-7,TRBV5-1
TGTGCCAGCAGCTTGGCCGGCGGGGGGGGCCGTTCCTACGAGCAGTACTTC,CASSLAGGGGRSYEQYF,NA,TRBD2,TRBJ2-7,TRBV5-4
TGTGCCAGCAGCTTGGGGGGGACAGTGCAGAGTGGCTACACCTTC,CASSLGGTVQSGYTF,once,TRBD1,TRBJ1-2,TRBV5-4
TGTGCCAGCAGCCCAACGGGGGGGGCTTACAATGAGCAGTTCTTC,CASSPTGGAYNEQFF,NA,TRBD2,TRBJ2-1,TRBV4-2
TGTGCCAGCACTCTCGGTATCAGCGGGGGAGGTTGGGCGGAGCAGTACTTC,CASTLGISGGGWAEQYF,NA,TRBD2,TRBJ2-7,TRBV7-6
TGTGCCAGCAACAGAGCTAACTATGGCTACACCTTC,CASNRANYGYTF,NA,NA,TRBJ1-2,TRBV12-3/TRBV12-4
TGTGCCAGCAGCCCTCGGGACATGGTCTACGAGCAGTACTTC,CASSPRDMVYEQYF,NA,NA,TRBJ2-7,TRBV11-1
TGTGCCAGCAGTTTAAGTAGGACAGGAAATCAGCCCCAGCATTTT,CASSLSRTGNQPQHF,NA,TRBD1,TRBJ1-5,TRBV27
TGTGCCAGCAAGGGGGACAGGGTCTCCTACGAGCAGTACTTC,CASKGDRVSYEQYF,few,TRBD1,TRBJ2-7,TRBV2
TGTGCTAGTGGTTGGGGGACTACACCCGGCGGGGAGCTGTTTTTT,CASGWGTTPGGELFF,NA,TRBD2,TRBJ2-2,TRBV12-5
TGTGCCAGTACCCCCGGTCAGCGGGGGGGCCGGTTTATTCAGTACTTC,CASTPGQRGGRFIQYF,NA,TRBD2,TRBJ2-4,TRBV19
TGTGCCAGCAGTCCCCGGACAGGGGGCAACGGCGACTATGGCTACACCTTC,CASSPRTGGNGDYGYTF,few,TRBD1,TRBJ1-2,TRBV6-6
TGTGCCACCAGGACAGGGAACTCCTACGAGCAGTACTTC,CATRTGNSYEQYF,NA,TRBD1,TRBJ2-7,TRBV19
TGTGCCAGCAGCCAGGGGGCTACAGACTATGGCTACACCTTC,CASSQGATDYGYTF,NA,TRBD1,TRBJ1-2,TRBV5-6
TGTGCCAGCAGCCTCACGAGCGGGGGTTCCTCCTACAATGAGCAGTTCTTC,CASSLTSGGSSYNEQFF,NA,TRBD2,TRBJ2-1,TRBV7-6
TGTGCCAGCAGCTTAGGCGCGGGGTGGGCAGATACGCAGTATTTT,CASSLGAGWADTQYF,NA,NA,TRBJ2-3,TRBV11-2
TGTGCCAGCAGCCGAGGACTAGCGGGGACTAGCACAGATACGCAGTATTTT,CASSRGLAGTSTDTQYF,NA,TRBD2,TRBJ2-3,TRBV6-6
TGTGCCAGCAGCCGGGGACAGGGGCGCGAAAAACTGTTTTTT,CASSRGQGREKLFF,NA,TRBD1,TRBJ1-4,TRBV7-9
TGTGCCAGCGCTAACCGAAGCGGGGGGCGTAGCACAGATACGCAGTATTTT,CASANRSGGRSTDTQYF,NA,TRBD2,TRBJ2-3,TRBV2
TGCAGCGTTGTTTTCGGGGGGGCCGCTTTGTACCAAGAGACCCAGTACTTC,CSVVFGGAALYQETQYF,NA,TRBD2,TRBJ2-5,TRBV29-1
TGTGCCAGCAGCTTATCAGCGGGGGGCTACAATGAGCAGTTCTTC,CASSLSAGGYNEQFF,NA,TRBD2,TRBJ2-1,TRBV5-6
TGTGCCAGCAGCCCCGGGACTAGCCACCACAATGAGCAGTTCTTC,CASSPGTSHHNEQFF,NA,TRBD2,TRBJ2-1,TRBV7-3
TGTGCCAGCAGCCTGGAACAGGGGTCTGGCTACACCTTC,CASSLEQGSGYTF,NA,TRBD1,TRBJ1-2,TRBV5-4